The present T cell receptor beta chain was sequenced within a study of OX40 agonist ivuxolimab in advanced cancers. Germline V gene sequence: CDR1 SNHLY, CDR2 FYNNEI. V trimming: 6 bases; J trimming: 3 bases; junction bases outside the gene matches: 5. The CDR3 sequence is 15 residues long. The table came from immunoSEQ multiplex PCR; TCRdb's copy has only in-frame clones and leaves some out. This table has over 45,000 clones, roughly 86% appearing once. Study conclusions and caveats: Some of the nonresponding patients also showed low levels of normalized T-cell clonal expansion.

To note about this clone: The antigen is not known.

Source: CD4+ or CD8+ T cells sorted from blood, taken in a trial of the OX40 agonist ivuxolimab. This sequence originates from an adult with an advanced solid tumor such as melanoma, head and neck, liver or kidney cancer. The rearrangement joins TRBV2 to TRBJ2-2; 9 positions match TRBD1. Written as DNA, the CDR3 is TGTGCCAGCAGGAGGAGGACAGGGGACACCGGGGAGCTGTTTTTT. It yields the protein CASRRRTGDTGELFF.